Below, 24 T cell receptor beta chains from the same sample are listed, as sequenced in a study of technical replicates of blood from several donors. This table comes from immunoSEQ multiplex PCR, and its TCRdb copy is limited to in-frame clones, with some not included. The sample yields around 98,000 clones, about 94% seen once. The sample consisted of T cells isolated from PBMCs. The receptors originated from a human donor in good health.

The rearrangement uses TRBV5-4 and TRBJ2-2; 11 bases match TRBD2. The CDR3 has 15 residues. V dropped 4 bases and J dropped 5; count of bases not matched to a gene: 4. The germline V gene has CDR1 SGHNT and CDR2 YYREEE (reference sequence). The CDR3 spells CASSQRTSGTGELFF. The DNA for the CDR3 is TGTGCCAGCAGCCAGAGGACTAGCGGGACCGGGGAGCTGTTTTTT.

This chain joins TRBV2 and TRBJ2-1; TRBD2 is a possible D gene (6 bases). Trimming removed 0 bases at V and 0 bases at J, with 18 bases between. CDR3 length: 19 residues. Germline V CDR1 and CDR2: SNHLY, FYNNEI. The CDR3 protein is CASSEAMAGTTSSYNEQFF. CDR3 coding DNA: TGTGCCAGCAGTGAAGCCATGGCGGGAACAACGAGCTCCTACAATGAGCAGTTCTTC.

V and J are TRBV5-1 and TRBJ1-2; no clear D gene. The germline gives CDR1 SGHRS, CDR2 YFSETQ. V was clipped by 0 bases and J by 8 bases, with 14 bases between them. The CDR3 length is 14 residues. CDR3 nucleotide sequence: TGCGCCAGCAGCTTGGCTTTCGGAGCGTACGGCTACACCTTC. Translating gives CASSLAFGAYGYTF.

The rearrangement links TRBV4-1 to TRBJ2-5, with D tentatively TRBD2 (7 bases). The CDR3 extends over 16 amino acids. Trimming shortened V by 0 bases and J by 4 bases, and 15 bases separated the two germline ends. Looked up from germline, CDR1 is MGHRA and CDR2 is YSYEKL. The CDR3 DNA is TGCGCCAGCAGCCAAGAAAGGGGGGGCCTGGCAGAGACCCAGTACTTC. This codes for CASSQERGGLAETQYF.

The chain combines TRBV19 with TRBJ1-5, with TRBD1 matching over 12 bases. Germline values: CDR1 LNHDA, CDR2 SQIVND (reference sequence). The CDR3 totals 17 residues. Germline trimming cut 7 bases from V and 1 base from J; bases unmatched to any gene: 8. As DNA, the CDR3 is TGTGCCAGTATGAGGGACAGGGGGCAAGGGAGCAATCAGCCCCAGCATTTT. Its translation is CASMRDRGQGSNQPQHF. Complete variable domain (other parts from reference TRBV19 and TRBJ1-5): DGGITQSPKYLFRKEGQNVTLSCEQNLNHDAMYWYRQDPGQGLRLIYYSQIVNDFQKGDIAEGYSVSREKKESFPLTVTSAQKNPTAFYLCASMRDRGQGSNQPQHFGDGTRLSIL.

The chain uses TRBV28 and TRBJ2-2; 10 bases agree with TRBD1. V lost 6 bases, J lost 5 bases, and 6 bases stayed unmatched. This CDR3 has 15 amino acids. Per the germline V gene, CDR1 is MDHEN and CDR2 is SYDVKM. CDR3 coding DNA: TGTGCCAGCAGGCGACAGGGGGCTGGAACCGGGGAGCTGTTTTTT. It encodes CASRRQGAGTGELFF. The full variable domain, its missing parts supplied by reference TRBV28 and TRBJ2-2, is DVKVTQSSRYLVKRTGEKVFLECVQDMDHENMFWYRQDPGLGLRLIYFSYDVKMKEKGDIPEGYSVSREKKERFSLILESASTNQTSMYLCASRRQGAGTGELFFGEGSRLTVL.

The chain couples TRBV4-2 to TRBJ2-3, with TRBD1 matching 9 bases. The V segment lost 0 bases and the J segment 2 bases; nucleotides outside the gene matches: 9. The CDR3 consists of 18 residues. The V gene's germline CDR1 is LGHNA and CDR2 YNFKEQ. The CDR3 loop is CASSQEARTGAITDTQYF. CDR3 bases: TGTGCCAGCAGCCAAGAAGCCCGGACAGGGGCCATCACAGATACGCAGTATTTT.

The J gene is TRBJ1-2, the V gene TRBV12-5, with 7 bases identical to TRBD1. The V gene end was trimmed by 7 bases and the J gene end by 0 bases; junction bases not matched to a gene: 14. Germline V lookup: CDR1 LGHNT, CDR2 FRNRAP. The CDR3 length is 17 residues. The DNA of the CDR3 is TGTGCTAGTGCCTTAGCCGGGACAGATGAAGCTAACTATGGCTACACCTTC. Its protein product is CASALAGTDEANYGYTF.

This clone was observed a single time. The chain recombines TRBV7-2 with TRBJ2-2; D unclear. This CDR3 spans 14 amino acids. V lost 1 base, J lost 1 base, and 4 bases lay in between. Germline V CDR1 and CDR2: SGHTA, FQGNSA. CDR3 loop: CASSLGRNTGELFF. Written as DNA, the CDR3 is TGTGCCAGCAGCTTAGGCAGGAACACCGGGGAGCTGTTTTTT.

The CDR3 region is CASSRNQGAGDTDTQYF. For the CDR3, the DNA is TGTGCCAGCAGCCGAAACCAGGGAGCGGGGGACACAGATACGCAGTATTTT. This chain joins TRBV7-9 and TRBJ2-3; TRBD2 aligns across 8 bases. Trimming removed 5 bases from V and 2 bases from J; junction bases left unmatched: 12. Germline loops: CDR1 SEHNR, CDR2 FQNEAQ (reference sequence). The CDR3 covers 17 residues.

The chain couples TRBV27 to TRBJ2-7; possibly TRBD2 for D (6 bases). Germline CDR1 reads MNHEY; CDR2 reads SMNVEV (reference sequence). This CDR3 is built from 18 residues. Trimming stripped 3 bases from V and 3 bases from J, with 24 bases between. The CDR3: CASSLHWGINGDFYEQYF. CDR3 nucleotides: TGTGCCAGCAGTTTGCATTGGGGGATCAATGGGGACTTCTACGAGCAGTACTTC.

The chain joins TRBV5-1 to TRBJ1-3, with D possibly matching TRBD1 (5 bases). V was cut by 1 base and J by 2 bases, with 16 bases left in between. The CDR3 covers 17 residues. Per germline, CDR1 SGHRS and CDR2 YFSETQ. The CDR3 sequence is CASSLLSRGAAGNTIYF. The CDR3 DNA sequence: TGCGCCAGCAGCTTGTTATCTCGTGGGGCTGCTGGAAACACCATATATTTT. Using reference TRBV5-1 and TRBJ1-3 for the parts outside the CDR3, the full variable domain is KAGVTQTPRYLIKTRGQQVTLSCSPISGHRSVSWYQQTPGQGLQFLFEYFSETQRNKGNFPGRFSGRQFSNSRSEMNVSTLELGDSALYLCASSLLSRGAAGNTIYFGEGSWLTVV.

This clone appeared once. The V gene is TRBV5-1, the J gene TRBJ2-5, with D tentatively TRBD1 (6 bases). Per germline, CDR1 SGHRS and CDR2 YFSETQ. The CDR3 is 16 residues long. With 0 bases removed from V and 2 bases from J, the gap between germline ends came to 14 bases. CDR3 coding DNA: TGCGCCAGCAGCTTGGGGGCGACAGGAGAACAAGAGACCCAGTACTTC. It encodes CASSLGATGEQETQYF.

This chain uses TRBV25-1 with TRBJ2-1, with a tentative D call TRBD1 (5 bases). Germline values: CDR1 MGHDK, CDR2 SYGVNS. V was shortened by 5 bases and J by 7 bases, with 9 bases between the two germline ends. This CDR3 has 12 residues. The CDR3 here is CASSPGRNEQFF. The DNA for the CDR3 is TGTGCCAGCAGTCCAGGGCGTAATGAGCAGTTCTTC.

This chain joins TRBV20-1 and TRBJ1-1, with a tentative D call TRBD1 (5 bases). Trimming left V 7 bases short and J 10 bases short, with 13 bases between. This CDR3 has 10 residues. Germline CDR1 reads DFQATT; CDR2 reads SNEGSKA (reference sequence). The CDR3 loop is CSVEGIGAFF. The CDR3 DNA reads as TGCAGTGTGGAGGGGATTGGAGCTTTCTTT.

This sequence joins TRBV6-4 and TRBJ1-1, with 8 positions matching TRBD1. Trimming removed 6 bases from V and 0 bases from J; junction bases left unmatched: 6. CDR3 size: 15 residues. CDR1 is MRHNA and CDR2 is SNTAGT in the germline V gene. Here the CDR3 DNA reads TGTGCCAGCAGGCCAGGGGGCTGGGTGAACACTGAAGCTTTCTTT. This gives the protein CASRPGGWVNTEAFF.

The chain carries TRBV27 and TRBJ2-1; 7 nucleotides align to TRBD2. This CDR3 is built from 15 residues. CDR1 MNHEY and CDR2 SMNVEV come from the germline V gene (reference sequence). Trimming removed 8 bases from V and 5 bases from J; junction bases left unmatched: 12. The CDR3 reads CASASGRGTHNEQFF. DNA of the CDR3: TGTGCCAGCGCTTCAGGGAGGGGCACCCACAATGAGCAGTTCTTC.

The CDR3 DNA reads as TGTGCCAGCAGCGTCAAAGCAGGGCGACTCCCTGGAAACACCATATATTTT. Its translation: CASSVKAGRLPGNTIYF. The J gene is TRBJ1-3, the V gene TRBV7-6, with a possible D match to TRBD1 (5 bases). Trimming removed 5 bases from V and 2 bases from J, with 19 bases in between. The germline V gene has CDR1 SGHVS and CDR2 FNYEAQ. This CDR3 spans 17 amino acids.

The chain couples TRBV7-6 to TRBJ1-1; 7 nucleotides match TRBD1. J gave up 5 bases and V 3 bases, and 6 bases lay outside the gene matches. The CDR3 length is 14 residues. The germline gives CDR1 SGHVS, CDR2 FNYEAQ. CDR3 nucleotide sequence: TGTGCCAGCAGCTTCACAGGGGTGGGGACTGAAGCTTTCTTT. This encodes CASSFTGVGTEAFF.

The genes are TRBV6-5 and TRBJ1-2; D perhaps matches TRBD1 (5 bases). The CDR3 length is 14 residues. CDR1 is MNHEY and CDR2 is SVGAGI in the germline V gene. V lost 6 bases, J lost 1 base, and 12 bases lay in between. The chain's CDR3 is CASSYAGDNYGYTF. CDR3 sequence (DNA): TGTGCCAGCAGCTACGCGGGGGATAACTATGGCTACACCTTC.

The chain is built from TRBV9 and TRBJ1-6; 7 bases are a match to TRBD1. This CDR3 region has 14 residues. V was pared by 5 bases and J by 10 bases, with 9 bases of the junction left unmatched. Germline V lookup: CDR1 SGDLS, CDR2 YYNGEE. The CDR3 bases are TGTGCCAGCAGTGATCGACAGGGAGGCTCACCCCTCCACTTT. Protein sequence: CASSDRQGGSPLHF. The full variable domain, rest sourced from reference TRBV9 and TRBJ1-6, is DSGVTQTPKHLITATGQRVTLRCSPRSGDLSVYWYQQSLDQGLQFLIQYYNGEERAKGNILERFSAQQFPDLHSELNLSSLELGDSALYFCASSDRQGGSPLHFGNGTRLTVT.

V is TRBV5-1 and J is TRBJ2-3, with D unresolved. V shed 0 bases and J shed 2 bases, with 7 bases lying between them. Germline V lookup: CDR1 SGHRS, CDR2 YFSETQ. The CDR3 is made up of 14 amino acids. The CDR3 loop is CASSLGAPTDTQYF. As DNA, the CDR3 is TGCGCCAGCAGCTTGGGGGCCCCCACAGATACGCAGTATTTT.

CDR3 in DNA: TGTGCCAGCTCATCCGGGGTACATAATGAAAAACTGTTTTTT. Protein sequence: CASSSGVHNEKLFF. V is TRBV18 and J is TRBJ1-4; D not certain. CDR3 length: 14 amino acids. Per germline, CDR1 KGHSH and CDR2 LQKENI. V was shortened by 5 bases and J by 4 bases, with 11 bases between the two germline ends.

J is TRBJ2-5 and V is TRBV4-1; the D gene is possibly TRBD2 (7 bases). Germline-derived CDR1 and CDR2 are MGHRA and YSYEKL. The CDR3 has 20 residues. Trimming cost V 0 bases and J 0 bases, with 23 bases left between them. The CDR3 coding sequence is TGCGCCAGCAGCCAAGATACGAACCTGGGGAGGGGGACGTACCAAGAGACCCAGTACTTC. Translation: CASSQDTNLGRGTYQETQYF.